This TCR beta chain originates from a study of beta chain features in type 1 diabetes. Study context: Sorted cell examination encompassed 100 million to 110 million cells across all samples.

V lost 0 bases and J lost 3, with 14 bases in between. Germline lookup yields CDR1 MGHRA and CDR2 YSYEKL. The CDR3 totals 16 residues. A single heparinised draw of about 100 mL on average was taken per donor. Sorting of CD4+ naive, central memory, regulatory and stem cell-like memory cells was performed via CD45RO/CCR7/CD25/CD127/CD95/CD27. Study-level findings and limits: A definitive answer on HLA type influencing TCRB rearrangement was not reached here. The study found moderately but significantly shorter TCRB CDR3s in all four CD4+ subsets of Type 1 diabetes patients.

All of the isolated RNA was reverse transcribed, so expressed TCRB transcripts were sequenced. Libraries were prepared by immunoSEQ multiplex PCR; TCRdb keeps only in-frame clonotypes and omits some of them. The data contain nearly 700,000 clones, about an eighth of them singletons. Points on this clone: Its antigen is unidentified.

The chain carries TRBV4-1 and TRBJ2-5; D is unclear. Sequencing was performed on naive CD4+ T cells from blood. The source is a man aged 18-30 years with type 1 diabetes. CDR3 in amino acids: CASSQDHPGRKETQYF. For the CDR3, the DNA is TGCGCCAGCAGCCAAGACCACCCGGGCCGGAAAGAGACCCAGTACTTC.